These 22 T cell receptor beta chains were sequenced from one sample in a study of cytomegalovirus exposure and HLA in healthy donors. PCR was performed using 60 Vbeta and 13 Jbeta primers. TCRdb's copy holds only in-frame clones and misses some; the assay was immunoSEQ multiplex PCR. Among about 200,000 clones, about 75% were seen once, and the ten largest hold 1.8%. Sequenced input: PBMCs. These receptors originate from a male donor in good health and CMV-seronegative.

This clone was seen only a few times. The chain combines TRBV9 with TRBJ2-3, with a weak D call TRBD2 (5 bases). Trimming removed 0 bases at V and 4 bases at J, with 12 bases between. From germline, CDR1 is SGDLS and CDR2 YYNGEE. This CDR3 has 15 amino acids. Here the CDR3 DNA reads TGTGCCAGCAGCGTAGGAGGGCAGAGGTCAGATACGCAGTATTTT. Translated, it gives CASSVGGQRSDTQYF. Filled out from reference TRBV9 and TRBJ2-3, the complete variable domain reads DSGVTQTPKHLITATGQRVTLRCSPRSGDLSVYWYQQSLDQGLQFLIQYYNGEERAKGNILERFSAQQFPDLHSELNLSSLELGDSALYFCASSVGGQRSDTQYFGPGTRLTVL.

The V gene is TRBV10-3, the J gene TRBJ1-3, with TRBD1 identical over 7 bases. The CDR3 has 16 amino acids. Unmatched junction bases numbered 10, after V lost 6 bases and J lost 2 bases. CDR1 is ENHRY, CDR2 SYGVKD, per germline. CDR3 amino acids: CAIRGGTGEAGNTIYF. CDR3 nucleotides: TGTGCCATCAGGGGCGGCACAGGGGAAGCTGGAAACACCATATATTTT.

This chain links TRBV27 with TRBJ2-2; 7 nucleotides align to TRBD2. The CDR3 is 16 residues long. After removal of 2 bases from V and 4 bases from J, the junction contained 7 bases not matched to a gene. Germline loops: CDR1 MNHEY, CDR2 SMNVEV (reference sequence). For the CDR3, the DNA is TGTGCCAGCAGTTTAGGTTTGACTAGCAGCACCGGGGAGCTGTTTTTT. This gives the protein CASSLGLTSSTGELFF.

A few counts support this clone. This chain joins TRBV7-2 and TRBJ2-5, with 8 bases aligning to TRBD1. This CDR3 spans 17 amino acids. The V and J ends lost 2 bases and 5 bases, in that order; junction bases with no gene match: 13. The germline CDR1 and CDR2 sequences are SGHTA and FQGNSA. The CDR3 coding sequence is TGTGCCAGCAGCTTATCCCCGGGGCCAGGGGGCGGGGAGACCCAGTACTTC. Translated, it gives CASSLSPGPGGGETQYF.

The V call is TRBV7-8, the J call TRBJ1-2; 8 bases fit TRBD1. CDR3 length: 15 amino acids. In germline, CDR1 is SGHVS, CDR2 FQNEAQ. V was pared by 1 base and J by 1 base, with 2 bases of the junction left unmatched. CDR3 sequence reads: CASSLVDRVNYGYTF. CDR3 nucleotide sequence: TGTGCCAGCAGCTTAGTGGACAGGGTTAACTATGGCTACACCTTC.

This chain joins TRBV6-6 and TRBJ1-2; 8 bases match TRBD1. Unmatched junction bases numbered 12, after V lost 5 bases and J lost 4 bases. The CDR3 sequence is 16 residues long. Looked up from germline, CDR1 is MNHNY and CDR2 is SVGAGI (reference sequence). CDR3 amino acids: CASSPTGGQGFYGYTF. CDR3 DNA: TGTGCCAGCAGTCCCACCGGAGGACAGGGATTCTATGGCTACACCTTC.

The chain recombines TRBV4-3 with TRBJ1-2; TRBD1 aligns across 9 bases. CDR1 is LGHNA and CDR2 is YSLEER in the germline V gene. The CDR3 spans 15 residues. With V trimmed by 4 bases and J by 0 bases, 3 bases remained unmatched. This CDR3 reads CASSLRQGANYGYTF. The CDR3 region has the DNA TGCGCCAGCAGCCTACGACAGGGGGCTAACTATGGCTACACCTTC.

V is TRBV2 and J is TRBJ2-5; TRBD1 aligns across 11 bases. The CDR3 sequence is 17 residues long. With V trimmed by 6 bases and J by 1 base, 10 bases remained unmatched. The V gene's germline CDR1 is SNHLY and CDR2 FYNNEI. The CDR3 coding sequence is TGTGCCAGCAGCGCAACCCGGGACAGGGGGTCCCAAGAGACCCAGTACTTC. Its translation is CASSATRDRGSQETQYF.

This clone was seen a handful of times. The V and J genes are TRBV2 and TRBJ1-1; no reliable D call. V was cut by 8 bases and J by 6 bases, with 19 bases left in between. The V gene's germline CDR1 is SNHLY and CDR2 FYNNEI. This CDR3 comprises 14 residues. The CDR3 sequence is CASVSRTGVPEAFF. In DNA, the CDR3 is TGTGCCAGCGTCTCCCGGACCGGGGTCCCTGAAGCTTTCTTT. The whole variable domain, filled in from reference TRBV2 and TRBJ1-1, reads EPEVTQTPSHQVTQMGQEVILRCVPISNHLYFYWYRQILGQKVEFLVSFYNNEISEKSEIFDDQFSVERPDGSNFTLKIRSTKLEDSAMYFCASVSRTGVPEAFFGQGTRLTVV.

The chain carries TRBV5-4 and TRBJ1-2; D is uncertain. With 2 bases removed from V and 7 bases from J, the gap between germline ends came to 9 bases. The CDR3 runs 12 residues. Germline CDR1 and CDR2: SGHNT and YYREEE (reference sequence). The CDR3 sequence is CASSLEERGYTF. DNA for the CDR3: TGTGCCAGCAGCTTAGAGGAACGTGGCTACACCTTC.

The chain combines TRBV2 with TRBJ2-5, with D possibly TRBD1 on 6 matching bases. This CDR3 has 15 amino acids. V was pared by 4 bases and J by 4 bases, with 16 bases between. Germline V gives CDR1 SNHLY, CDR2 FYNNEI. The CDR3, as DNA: TGTGCCAGCAGTGCTGCAGGGGTTGTCGGAGAGACCCAGTACTTC. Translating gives CASSAAGVVGETQYF. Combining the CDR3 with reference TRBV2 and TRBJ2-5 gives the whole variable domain EPEVTQTPSHQVTQMGQEVILRCVPISNHLYFYWYRQILGQKVEFLVSFYNNEISEKSEIFDDQFSVERPDGSNFTLKIRSTKLEDSAMYFCASSAAGVVGETQYFGPGTRLLVL.

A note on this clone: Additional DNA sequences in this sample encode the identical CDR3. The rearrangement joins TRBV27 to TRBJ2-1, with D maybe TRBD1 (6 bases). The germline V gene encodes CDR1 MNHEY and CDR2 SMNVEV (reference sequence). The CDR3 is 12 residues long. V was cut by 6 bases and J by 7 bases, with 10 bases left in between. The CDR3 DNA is TGTGCCAGCAGCCTAAGGGGGAATGAGCAGTTCTTC. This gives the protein CASSLRGNEQFF.

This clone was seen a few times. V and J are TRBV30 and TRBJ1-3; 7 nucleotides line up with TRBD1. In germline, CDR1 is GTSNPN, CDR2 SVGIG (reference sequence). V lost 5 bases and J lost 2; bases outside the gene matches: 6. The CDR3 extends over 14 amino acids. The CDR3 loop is CAWGQEGAGNTIYF. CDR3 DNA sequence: TGTGCCTGGGGACAGGAGGGGGCTGGAAACACCATATATTTT.

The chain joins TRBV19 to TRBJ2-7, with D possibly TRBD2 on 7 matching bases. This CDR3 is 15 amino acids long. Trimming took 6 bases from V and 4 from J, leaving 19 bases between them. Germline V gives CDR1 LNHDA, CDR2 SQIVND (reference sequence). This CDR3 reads CASRRTGGQGYEQYF. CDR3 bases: TGTGCCAGTAGAAGAACCGGGGGGCAGGGGTACGAGCAGTACTTC.

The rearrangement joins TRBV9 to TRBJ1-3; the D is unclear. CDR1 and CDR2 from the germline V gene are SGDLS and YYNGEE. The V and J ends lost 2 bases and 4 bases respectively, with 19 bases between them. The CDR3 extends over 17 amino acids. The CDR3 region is CASSVISVGGRGNTIYF. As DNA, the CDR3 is TGTGCCAGCAGCGTGATATCCGTCGGAGGAAGAGGAAACACCATATATTTT.

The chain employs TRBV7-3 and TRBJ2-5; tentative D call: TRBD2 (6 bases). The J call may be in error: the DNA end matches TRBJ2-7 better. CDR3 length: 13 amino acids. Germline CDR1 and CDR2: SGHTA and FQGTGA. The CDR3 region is CASSPQSGDEQYF. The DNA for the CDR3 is TGTGCCAGCAGCCCCCAGTCGGGAGACGAGCAGTACTTC.

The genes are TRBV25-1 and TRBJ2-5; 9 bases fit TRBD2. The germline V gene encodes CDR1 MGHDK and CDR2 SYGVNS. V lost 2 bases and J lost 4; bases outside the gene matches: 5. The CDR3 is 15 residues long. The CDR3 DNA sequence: TGTGCCAGCAGTGAAGCTAGCGGGGTGGGAGAGACCCAGTACTTC. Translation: CASSEASGVGETQYF.

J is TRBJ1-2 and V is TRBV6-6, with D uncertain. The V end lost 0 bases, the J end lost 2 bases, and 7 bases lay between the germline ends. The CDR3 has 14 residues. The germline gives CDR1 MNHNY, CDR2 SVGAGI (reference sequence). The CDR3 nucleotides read TGTGCCAGCAGTTACTCGAGTGCCAACTATGGCTACACCTTC. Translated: CASSYSSANYGYTF.

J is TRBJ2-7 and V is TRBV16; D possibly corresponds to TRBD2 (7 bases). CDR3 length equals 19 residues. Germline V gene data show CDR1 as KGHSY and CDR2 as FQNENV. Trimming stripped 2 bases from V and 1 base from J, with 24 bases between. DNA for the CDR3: TGTGCCAGCAGCCAAGGGGCGGGGGCTGGGACTCGTGGGTCCTACGAGCAGTACTTC. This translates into CASSQGAGAGTRGSYEQYF. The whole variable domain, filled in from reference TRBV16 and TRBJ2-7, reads GEEVAQTPKHLVRGEGQKAKLYCAPIKGHSYVFWYQQVLKNEFKFLISFQNENVFDETGMPKERFSAKCLPNSPCSLEIQATKLEDSAVYFCASSQGAGAGTRGSYEQYFGPGTRLTVT.

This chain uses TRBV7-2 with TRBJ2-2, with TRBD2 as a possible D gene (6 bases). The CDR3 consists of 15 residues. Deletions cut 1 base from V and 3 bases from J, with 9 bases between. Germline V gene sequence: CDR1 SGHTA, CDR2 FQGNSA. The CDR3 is CASSLVGGDTGELFF. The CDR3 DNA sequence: TGTGCCAGCAGCTTAGTTGGCGGGGACACCGGGGAGCTGTTTTTT.

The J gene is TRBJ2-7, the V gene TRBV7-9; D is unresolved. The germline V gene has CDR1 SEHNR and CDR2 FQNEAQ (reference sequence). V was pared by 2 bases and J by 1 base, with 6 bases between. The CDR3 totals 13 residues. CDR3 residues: CASSLSASYEQYF. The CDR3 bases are TGTGCCAGCAGCTTAAGTGCGTCCTACGAGCAGTACTTC.

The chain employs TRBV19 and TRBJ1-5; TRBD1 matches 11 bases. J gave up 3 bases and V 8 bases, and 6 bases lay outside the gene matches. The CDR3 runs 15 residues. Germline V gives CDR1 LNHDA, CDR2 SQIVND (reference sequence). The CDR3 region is CASQGQGAINQPQHF. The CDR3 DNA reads TGTGCCAGTCAAGGACAGGGGGCGATCAATCAGCCCCAGCATTTT.